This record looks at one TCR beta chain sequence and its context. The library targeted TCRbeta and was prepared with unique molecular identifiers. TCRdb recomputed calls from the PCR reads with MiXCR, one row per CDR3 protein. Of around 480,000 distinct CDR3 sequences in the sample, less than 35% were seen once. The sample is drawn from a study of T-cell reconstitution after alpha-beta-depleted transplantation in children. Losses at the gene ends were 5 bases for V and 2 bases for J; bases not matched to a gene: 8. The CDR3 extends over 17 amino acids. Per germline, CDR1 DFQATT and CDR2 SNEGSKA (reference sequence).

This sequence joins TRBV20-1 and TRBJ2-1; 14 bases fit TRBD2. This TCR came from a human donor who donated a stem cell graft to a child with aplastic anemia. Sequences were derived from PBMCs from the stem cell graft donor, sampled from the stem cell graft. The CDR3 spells CSASTTSGRGPYNEQFF. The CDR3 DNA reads TGCAGTGCTTCAACGACTAGCGGGAGGGGACCCTACAATGAGCAGTTCTTC.